Below are 30 T cell receptor beta chains sequenced from a single sample in a study of siplizumab effects on memory and regulatory T cells. Data came from immunoSEQ multiplex PCR; TCRdb stores just in-frame clones and leaves some out. The table shows about 100,000 clones, with about 93% occurring only once. Input material: Tregs sorted from blood. These TCRs come from a human donor in good health.

The chain employs TRBV6-1 and TRBJ2-7, with 7 bases matching TRBD1. The germline V gene encodes CDR1 MNHNS and CDR2 SASEGT. This CDR3 has 13 amino acids. V trimming: 7 bases; J trimming: 6 bases; junction bases outside the gene matches: 9. The CDR3 DNA reads as TGTGCCAGCAAAGCGACAGGGTTAGGCGAGCAGTACTTC. It is translated as CASKATGLGEQYF.

J is TRBJ2-3 and V is TRBV11-3; the D gene is possibly TRBD2 (7 bases). Per the germline V gene, CDR1 is SGHNT and CDR2 is YENEEA. The CDR3 covers 17 residues. The ends were cut back, 1 base at V and 8 bases at J, with 22 bases in the middle. The CDR3 DNA sequence: TGTGCCAGCAGCTTAGGAGGCGGGGGCCCGAATTCGGTTACGCAGTATTTT. Its protein product is CASSLGGGGPNSVTQYF.

The genes are TRBV18 and TRBJ2-2; TRBD2 might be the D (7 bases). This CDR3 is 16 amino acids long. V shed 3 bases and J shed 3 bases, with 14 bases lying between them. Looked up from germline, CDR1 is KGHSH and CDR2 is LQKENI. The CDR3 sequence is CASSPRGGPDTGELFF. In DNA form, the CDR3 reads TGTGCCAGCTCACCGAGGGGGGGGCCCGACACCGGGGAGCTGTTTTTT.

The V and J genes are TRBV9 and TRBJ2-2; the match to TRBD1 covers 7 bases. Germline lookup yields CDR1 SGDLS and CDR2 YYNGEE. The CDR3 extends over 13 amino acids. Trimming at V came to 7 bases and at J to 4 bases, leaving 4 bases not matched to a gene. This CDR3 is CASGQAGTGELFF. The CDR3 nucleotides are TGTGCCAGCGGACAGGCGGGCACCGGGGAGCTGTTTTTT.

This clone was seen just once. This chain connects TRBV19 to TRBJ1-5; 7 bases align to TRBD1. Per germline, CDR1 LNHDA and CDR2 SQIVND (reference sequence). V lost 6 bases to trimming and J lost 3 bases; unmatched junction nucleotides: 11. This CDR3 comprises 16 residues. CDR3 residues: CASSPTRGRYNQPQHF. The CDR3, as DNA: TGTGCCAGTAGCCCGACGAGGGGGCGATACAATCAGCCCCAGCATTTT. The whole variable domain, remainder taken from reference TRBV19 and TRBJ1-5, is DGGITQSPKYLFRKEGQNVTLSCEQNLNHDAMYWYRQDPGQGLRLIYYSQIVNDFQKGDIAEGYSVSREKKESFPLTVTSAQKNPTAFYLCASSPTRGRYNQPQHFGDGTRLSIL.

This CDR3 is CASSSTSGGETQYF. In nucleotides, the CDR3 is TGTGCCAGCAGTTCTACTAGCGGGGGAGAGACCCAGTACTTC. The rearrangement joins TRBV6-5 to TRBJ2-5; 11 nucleotides align to TRBD2. The CDR3 runs 14 residues. V shed 4 bases, J shed 4 bases, and the junction held 2 bases outside the gene matches. Germline-derived CDR1 and CDR2 are MNHEY and SVGAGI.

The V gene is TRBV5-4, the J gene TRBJ1-3; TRBD1 might be the D (5 bases). The ends were cut back, 2 bases at V and 0 bases at J, with 9 bases in the middle. Germline CDR1 SGHNT, CDR2 YYREEE (reference sequence). The CDR3 totals 15 residues. CDR3 amino acids: CASSFGQLSGNTIYF. The CDR3 DNA reads TGTGCCAGCAGCTTTGGACAACTCTCTGGAAACACCATATATTTT.

The chain links TRBV5-4 to TRBJ1-1; 8 bases are a match to TRBD1. Trimming removed 4 bases from V and 6 bases from J; junction bases left unmatched: 8. The CDR3 loop spans 14 amino acids. Germline CDR1 and CDR2: SGHNT and YYREEE (reference sequence). CDR3 sequence reads: CASSQPRQGSEAFF. The CDR3 coding sequence is TGTGCCAGCAGCCAACCGCGACAGGGGTCTGAAGCTTTCTTT.

CDR3 sequence reads: CASSPSLSCAGSTDTQYF. The CDR3 DNA follows: TGTGCCAGCAGCCCCTCTTTGTCTTGTGCGGGAAGCACAGATACGCAGTATTTT. This chain joins TRBV21-1 and TRBJ2-3; the table calls TRBD2, which could not be checked here. TRBV21-1 is an annotated pseudogene. The CDR3 is 18 residues long.

The J gene is TRBJ1-2, the V gene TRBV19; D call uncertain. Germline CDR1 reads LNHDA; CDR2 reads SQIVND (reference sequence). This CDR3 contains 13 residues. Trimming removed 7 bases from V and 7 bases from J, with 16 bases in between. CDR3 in amino acids: CASTPGLPGGYTF. The CDR3 nucleotides read TGTGCCAGTACCCCGGGCCTTCCCGGTGGCTACACCTTC.

This chain connects TRBV4-2 to TRBJ1-2; possible D gene TRBD1, 6 bases. CDR3 size: 13 residues. CDR1 is LGHNA, CDR2 YNFKEQ, per germline. The germline V and J ends were trimmed by 0 bases and 4 bases, with 6 bases remaining between them. CDR3 nucleotides: TGTGCCAGCAGCCAAGAGGACAGCTATGGCTACACCTTC. Translating gives CASSQEDSYGYTF.

The V and J genes are TRBV7-2 and TRBJ2-7; 7 positions match TRBD1. J lost 5 bases, V lost 3 bases, and 7 bases had no gene match. The CDR3 covers 14 residues. Germline loops: CDR1 SGHTA, CDR2 FQGNSA. Here the CDR3 DNA reads TGTGCCAGCAGCTTCCGCAGGGGGTACAACGAGCAGTACTTC. Protein sequence: CASSFRRGYNEQYF. Based on the CDR3 plus reference TRBV7-2 and TRBJ2-7, the full variable domain is GAGVSQSPSNKVTEKGKDVELRCDPISGHTALYWYRQSLGQGLEFLIYFQGNSAPDKSGLPSDRFSAERTGGSVSTLTIQRTQQEDSAVYLCASSFRRGYNEQYFGPGTRLTVT.

As to this clone: Other nucleotide sequences in the sample specify the same CDR3. V gene TRBV11-2 combines with J gene TRBJ1-1; tentative D call: TRBD1 (5 bases). The length of the CDR3 is 13 residues. V gave up 0 bases and J gave up 3 bases, with 5 bases separating them. CDR1 is SGHAT and CDR2 is FQNNGV in the germline V gene. For the CDR3, the DNA is TGTGCCAGCAGCTTAGACAGGGACACTGAAGCTTTCTTT. Its translation is CASSLDRDTEAFF.

This chain uses TRBV2 with TRBJ1-5; the D is unclear. Trimming removed 7 bases from V and 5 bases from J, with 9 bases in between. CDR1 is SNHLY and CDR2 is FYNNEI in the germline V gene. The CDR3 is made up of 12 amino acids. The CDR3 reads CASKVMDQPQHF. In DNA, the CDR3 is TGTGCCAGCAAGGTAATGGATCAGCCCCAGCATTTT. Using reference TRBV2 and TRBJ1-5 for the parts outside the CDR3, the full variable domain is EPEVTQTPSHQVTQMGQEVILRCVPISNHLYFYWYRQILGQKVEFLVSFYNNEISEKSEIFDDQFSVERPDGSNFTLKIRSTKLEDSAMYFCASKVMDQPQHFGDGTRLSIL.

This clone came up once. V is TRBV4-3 and J is TRBJ2-5; D may be TRBD2 (6 bases). Germline V CDR1 and CDR2: LGHNA, YSLEER. This CDR3 has 15 amino acids. V was clipped by 1 base and J by 5 bases, with 14 bases between them. The CDR3 region has the DNA TGCGCCAGCAGCCAAGTTGGAAGTGGGAGGGAGACCCAGTACTTC. Translating gives CASSQVGSGRETQYF.

The chain couples TRBV11-1 to TRBJ2-7, with D perhaps TRBD1 (7 bases). V was clipped by 5 bases and J by 2 bases, with 16 bases between them. Germline CDR1 reads SGHAT; CDR2 reads FQDESV (reference sequence). The CDR3 runs to 15 residues. CDR3 sequence (DNA): TGTGCCAGCAGCCTACCCGGAGGGGGCGCCTACGAGCAGTACTTC. Translated, it gives CASSLPGGGAYEQYF. The variable domain in full, completed from reference TRBV11-1 and TRBJ2-7, reads EAEVAQSPRYKITEKSQAVAFWCDPISGHATLYWYRQILGQGPELLVQFQDESVVDDSQLPKDRFSAERLKGVDSTLKIQPAELGDSAMYLCASSLPGGGAYEQYFGPGTRLTVT.

V is TRBV7-2 and J is TRBJ1-5; weak D call: TRBD1 (5 bases). The CDR3 loop spans 18 amino acids. Germline CDR1 is SGHTA and CDR2 is FQGNSA. The V and J ends lost 5 bases and 1 base respectively, with 21 bases between them. CDR3 protein: CASSEEGRGRGSNQPQHF. The CDR3 nucleotides read TGTGCCAGCAGCGAAGAAGGTAGGGGTAGAGGGAGCAATCAGCCCCAGCATTTT.

CDR3 protein: CASGEHRGSRDTQYF. In nucleotides, the CDR3 is TGTGCCAGCGGGGAGCACAGGGGCAGTCGGGATACGCAGTATTTT. The V gene is TRBV5-8, the J gene TRBJ2-3; TRBD1 matches 7 bases. The CDR3 totals 15 residues. Germline CDR1 and CDR2: SGHTS and YDEGEE. The V gene end was trimmed by 7 bases and the J gene end by 6 bases; junction bases not matched to a gene: 14.

This chain uses TRBV6-1 with TRBJ2-5; no definite D call. V lost 2 bases and J 2 bases, leaving 9 bases between the germline ends. The germline V gene encodes CDR1 MNHNS and CDR2 SASEGT. This CDR3 spans 14 amino acids. The CDR3 protein is CASSERSRQETQYF. The CDR3, as DNA: TGTGCCAGCAGTGAAAGGTCTCGACAAGAGACCCAGTACTTC.

The rearrangement joins TRBV30 to TRBJ2-1, with no clear D. CDR1 and CDR2 (germline): GTSNPN, SVGIG (reference sequence). The V end lost 1 base, the J end lost 7 bases, and 5 bases lay between the germline ends. This CDR3 is 11 amino acids long. The CDR3 DNA sequence: TGTGCCTGGAGTGGGGGAAATGAGCAGTTCTTC. Translating gives CAWSGGNEQFF. Supplemented by reference TRBV30 and TRBJ2-1, the full variable domain reads SQTIHQWPATLVQPVGSPLSLECTVEGTSNPNLYWYRQAAGRGLQLLFYSVGIGQISSEVPQNLSASRPQDRQFILSSKKLLLSDSGFYLCAWSGGNEQFFGPGTRLTVL.

The chain is built from TRBV30 and TRBJ1-3, with a weak D call TRBD1 (5 bases). The CDR3 extends over 14 amino acids. V lost 0 bases and J 7 bases, leaving 13 bases between the germline ends. The germline V gene encodes CDR1 GTSNPN and CDR2 SVGIG (reference sequence). CDR3 region: CAWSVSGIGNTIYF. The CDR3 region has the DNA TGTGCCTGGAGTGTTTCAGGGATTGGTAACACCATATATTTT.

J is TRBJ2-7 and V is TRBV10-3; 7 bases are shared with TRBD1. This CDR3 has 15 amino acids. Germline V gives CDR1 ENHRY, CDR2 SYGVKD. V gave up 7 bases and J gave up 7 bases; unmatched junction bases: 16. The CDR3 DNA reads as TGTGCCATCAAACCAGAGGGGGCAGGGGCGCGGGAGCAGTACTTC. It is translated as CAIKPEGAGAREQYF.

The chain carries TRBV7-9 and TRBJ2-5; D remains unclear. Between the trimmed V and J ends, which lost 5 bases and 5 bases, there was a span of 15 bases. The CDR3 loop spans 14 amino acids. Germline CDR1 is SEHNR and CDR2 is FQNEAQ (reference sequence). CDR3 in amino acids: CASSNAAIRETQYF. The CDR3 coding sequence is TGTGCCAGCAGCAACGCGGCCATTAGGGAGACCCAGTACTTC.

The chain has TRBV11-3 and TRBJ2-2; 11 bases fit TRBD2. The V segment lost 3 bases and the J segment 7 bases; nucleotides outside the gene matches: 10. Looked up from germline, CDR1 is SGHNT and CDR2 is YENEEA. The CDR3 spans 17 residues. The CDR3 loop reads CASSFSGLAGGGGELFF. CDR3 in DNA: TGTGCCAGCAGCTTCTCGGGGCTAGCGGGGGGCGGCGGGGAGCTGTTTTTT.

The chain uses TRBV6-5 and TRBJ1-6, with 8 bases fitting TRBD1. The CDR3 contains 14 residues. Germline loops: CDR1 MNHEY, CDR2 SVGAGI. V dropped 6 bases and J dropped 10; count of bases not matched to a gene: 8. DNA of the CDR3: TGTGCCAGCAGATCCGGGACAGGCAGCTCACCCCTCCACTTT. Translated, it gives CASRSGTGSSPLHF.

This clone came up a few times. This sequence joins TRBV29-1 and TRBJ2-3; D unclear. In germline, CDR1 is SQVTM, CDR2 ANQGSEA. Trimming shortened V by 3 bases and J by 2 bases, and 6 bases separated the two germline ends. This CDR3 region has 12 residues. CDR3 DNA sequence: TGCAGCGTTGAGGGCGACACAGATACGCAGTATTTT. Its translation: CSVEGDTDTQYF.

The chain uses TRBV2 and TRBJ2-7; 8 bases are a match to TRBD2. V shed 6 bases, J shed 5 bases, and the junction held 6 bases outside the gene matches. This CDR3 is 13 amino acids long. Germline-derived CDR1 and CDR2 are SNHLY and FYNNEI. In nucleotides, the CDR3 is TGTGCCAGCAGGCCGGGACTAGTAAACGAGCAGTACTTC. This translates into CASRPGLVNEQYF.

The J gene is TRBJ1-5, the V gene TRBV6-6; D gene ambiguous. Germline CDR1 reads MNHNY; CDR2 reads SVGAGI (reference sequence). The V gene lost 4 bases and the J gene lost 3 bases, with 7 bases spanning the gap. This CDR3 comprises 13 residues. CDR3: CASSSFSNQPQHF. CDR3 sequence (DNA): TGTGCCAGCAGTTCCTTCTCCAATCAGCCCCAGCATTTT.

The chain links TRBV9 to TRBJ1-2; D is undetermined. The CDR3 is 13 amino acids. From germline, CDR1 is SGDLS and CDR2 YYNGEE. Trimming left V 2 bases short and J 4 bases short, with 9 bases between. CDR3 sequence reads: CASSVPGSYGYTF. CDR3 nucleotides: TGTGCCAGCAGCGTTCCAGGCTCCTATGGCTACACCTTC.

The rearrangement uses TRBV6-9 and TRBJ1-4; 7 bases agree with TRBD1. J was trimmed by 8 bases and V by 3 bases; bases with no gene match: 9. Germline CDR1 MNHGY, CDR2 SVAAGI. The CDR3 contains 15 residues. CDR3 region: CASSYSRQGGEKLFF. As DNA, the CDR3 is TGTGCCAGCAGTTACTCGAGACAGGGAGGAGAAAAACTGTTTTTT.